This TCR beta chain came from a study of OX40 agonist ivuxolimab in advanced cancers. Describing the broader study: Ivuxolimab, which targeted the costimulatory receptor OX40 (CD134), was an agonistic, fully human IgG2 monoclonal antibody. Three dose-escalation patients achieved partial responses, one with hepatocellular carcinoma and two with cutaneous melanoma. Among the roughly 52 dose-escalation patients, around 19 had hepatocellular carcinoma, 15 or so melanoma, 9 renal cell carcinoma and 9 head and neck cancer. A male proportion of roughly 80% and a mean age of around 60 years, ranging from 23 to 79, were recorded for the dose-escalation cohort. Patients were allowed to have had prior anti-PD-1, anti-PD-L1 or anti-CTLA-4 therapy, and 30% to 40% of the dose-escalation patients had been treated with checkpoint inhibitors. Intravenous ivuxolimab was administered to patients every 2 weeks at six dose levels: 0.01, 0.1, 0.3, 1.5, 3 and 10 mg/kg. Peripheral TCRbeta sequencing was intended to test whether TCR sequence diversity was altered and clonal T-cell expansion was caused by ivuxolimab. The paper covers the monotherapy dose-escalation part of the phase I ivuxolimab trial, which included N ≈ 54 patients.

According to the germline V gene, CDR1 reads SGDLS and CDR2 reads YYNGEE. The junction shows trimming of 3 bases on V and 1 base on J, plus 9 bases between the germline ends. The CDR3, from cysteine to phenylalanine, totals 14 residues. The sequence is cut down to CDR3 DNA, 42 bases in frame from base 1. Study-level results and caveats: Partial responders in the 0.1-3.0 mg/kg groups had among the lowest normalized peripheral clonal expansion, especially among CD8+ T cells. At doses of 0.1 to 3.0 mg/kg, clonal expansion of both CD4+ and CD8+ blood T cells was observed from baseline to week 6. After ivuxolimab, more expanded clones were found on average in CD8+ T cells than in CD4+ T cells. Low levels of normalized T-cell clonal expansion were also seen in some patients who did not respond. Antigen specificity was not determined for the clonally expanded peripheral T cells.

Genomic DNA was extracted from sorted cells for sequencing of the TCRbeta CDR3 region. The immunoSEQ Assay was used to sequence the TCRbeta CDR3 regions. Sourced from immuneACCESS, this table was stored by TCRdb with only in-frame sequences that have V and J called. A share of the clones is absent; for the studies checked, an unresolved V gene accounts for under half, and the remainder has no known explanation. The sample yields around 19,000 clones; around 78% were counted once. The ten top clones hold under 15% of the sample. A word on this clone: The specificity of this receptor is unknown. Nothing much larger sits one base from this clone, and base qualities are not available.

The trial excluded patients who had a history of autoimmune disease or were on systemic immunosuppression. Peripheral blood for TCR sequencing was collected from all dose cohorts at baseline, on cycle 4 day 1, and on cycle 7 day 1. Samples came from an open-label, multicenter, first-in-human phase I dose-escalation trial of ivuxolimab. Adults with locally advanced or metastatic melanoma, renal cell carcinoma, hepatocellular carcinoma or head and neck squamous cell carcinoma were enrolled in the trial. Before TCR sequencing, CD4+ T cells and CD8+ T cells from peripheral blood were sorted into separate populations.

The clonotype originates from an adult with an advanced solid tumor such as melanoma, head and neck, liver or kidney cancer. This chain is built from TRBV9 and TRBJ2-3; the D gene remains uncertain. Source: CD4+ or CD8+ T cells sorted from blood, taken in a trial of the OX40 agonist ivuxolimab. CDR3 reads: CASSAHDGTDTQYF. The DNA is TGTGCCAGCAGCGCCCACGATGGCACAGATACGCAGTATTTT.